A single sample gave rise to the 29 T cell receptor beta chains below, sequenced in a study of blood T cell repertoires in COVID-19. Clones were sequenced by immunoSEQ multiplex PCR, and TCRdb holds only the in-frame ones, with some missing. The profile shows roughly 230,000 clones, 70% to 90% of them singletons. Source material: peripheral blood. The receptors come from a human donor in a cohort sampled during active COVID-19.

The chain couples TRBV7-9 to TRBJ2-3; the D gene is possibly TRBD1 (5 bases). The CDR3 sequence is 17 residues long. Looked up from germline, CDR1 is SEHNR and CDR2 is FQNEAQ (reference sequence). V gave up 3 bases and J gave up 5 bases, with 21 bases separating them. In DNA, the CDR3 is TGTGCCAGCAGCTTGATGGTAGGGGTGAGGCGCAAAGATACGCAGTATTTT. Translation: CASSLMVGVRRKDTQYF.

The V gene is TRBV28, the J gene TRBJ2-7; D ambiguous. The length of the CDR3 is 11 residues. The V and J ends lost 9 bases and 1 base respectively, with 7 bases between them. CDR1 is MDHEN, CDR2 SYDVKM, per germline. Here the CDR3 DNA reads TGTGCCAGTACAGTATCCTACGAGCAGTACTTC. Translation: CASTVSYEQYF. Using reference TRBV28 and TRBJ2-7 for the parts outside the CDR3, the full variable domain is DVKVTQSSRYLVKRTGEKVFLECVQDMDHENMFWYRQDPGLGLRLIYFSYDVKMKEKGDIPEGYSVSREKKERFSLILESASTNQTSMYLCASTVSYEQYFGPGTRLTVT.

This clone was recorded only once. The V and J genes are TRBV19 and TRBJ1-1; the match to TRBD1 covers 9 bases. V gave up 5 bases and J gave up 4 bases; unmatched junction bases: 8. This CDR3 is built from 15 residues. Germline assignment: CDR1 LNHDA and CDR2 SQIVND (reference sequence). In DNA, the CDR3 is TGTGCCAGTAGTGCGTCTTTGACAGGGGGCACTGAAGCTTTCTTT. Translating it yields CASSASLTGGTEAFF. The full variable domain, completed using reference TRBV19 and TRBJ1-1, is DGGITQSPKYLFRKEGQNVTLSCEQNLNHDAMYWYRQDPGQGLRLIYYSQIVNDFQKGDIAEGYSVSREKKESFPLTVTSAQKNPTAFYLCASSASLTGGTEAFFGQGTRLTVV.

This clone appeared once. The chain has TRBV19 and TRBJ1-3; maybe TRBD1 (5 bases). The ends were cut back, 4 bases at V and 0 bases at J, with 10 bases in the middle. In germline, CDR1 is LNHDA, CDR2 SQIVND (reference sequence). The CDR3 consists of 15 residues. CDR3 DNA sequence: TGTGCCAGTAGTAGACAGATCCTCTCTGGAAACACCATATATTTT. It encodes CASSRQILSGNTIYF.

With respect to this clone: This sample also contains other DNA sequences that code for the same CDR3. The chain carries TRBV9 and TRBJ1-1, with 9 bases matching TRBD1. V was pared by 2 bases and J by 1 base, with 0 bases of the junction left unmatched. The CDR3 length is 14 residues. Germline lookup yields CDR1 SGDLS and CDR2 YYNGEE. The CDR3 sequence: CASSVDRGNTEAFF. CDR3 DNA: TGTGCCAGCAGCGTGGACAGGGGGAACACTGAAGCTTTCTTT.

The chain combines TRBV20-1 with TRBJ2-3, with TRBD2 as a possible D gene (5 bases). Germline V gene lookup returns CDR1 DFQATT and CDR2 SNEGSKA (reference sequence). Deletions cut 6 bases from V and 10 bases from J, with 14 bases between. CDR3 length equals 11 residues. The CDR3 is CSATPGRAQYF. DNA of the CDR3: TGCAGTGCAACTCCTGGGCGGGCGCAGTATTTT.

This chain links TRBV6-1 with TRBJ1-2; 7 bases map to TRBD1. Germline loops: CDR1 MNHNS, CDR2 SASEGT. This CDR3 spans 13 amino acids. With V trimmed by 0 bases and J by 10 bases, 5 bases remained unmatched. The CDR3 DNA reads TGTGCCAGCAGTGAAGCGGGACAGTTAGACTACACCTTC. Translated: CASSEAGQLDYTF.

The rearrangement uses TRBV7-9 and TRBJ2-7, with 11 bases that match TRBD1. The CDR3 totals 18 residues. Unmatched junction bases numbered 14, after V lost 6 bases and J lost 1 base. Germline V gene sequence: CDR1 SEHNR, CDR2 FQNEAQ (reference sequence). CDR3 sequence reads: CASRPSAWDRGLSYEQYF. CDR3 DNA sequence: TGTGCCAGCAGACCTAGTGCATGGGACAGGGGGTTGTCCTACGAGCAGTACTTC.

The chain combines TRBV2 with TRBJ2-7; possible D gene TRBD2, 5 bases. CDR1 and CDR2 (germline): SNHLY, FYNNEI. The ends were cut back, 10 bases at V and 2 bases at J, with 21 bases in the middle. The CDR3 sequence is 15 residues long. The CDR3 spells CAITGIRDGTYEQYF. CDR3 sequence (DNA): TGTGCCATCACTGGTATCCGGGATGGGACCTACGAGCAGTACTTC.

The CDR3 protein is CASSEATPYEQYF. The CDR3 bases are TGCGCCAGCAGTGAAGCAACTCCCTACGAGCAGTACTTC. The gene calls are TRBV10-2 and TRBJ2-7, with D uncertain. CDR1 WSHSY and CDR2 SAAADI come from the germline V gene. V was cut by 3 bases and J by 2 bases, with 8 bases left in between. CDR3 length equals 13 residues.

This chain connects TRBV5-8 to TRBJ1-2; 8 bases align to TRBD1. This CDR3 spans 14 amino acids. V lost 2 bases to trimming and J lost 7 bases; unmatched junction nucleotides: 7. Germline V gives CDR1 SGHTS, CDR2 YDEGEE. The CDR3 DNA follows: TGTGCCAGCAGCTTAGGGCAGGGGGCGTTTGGCTACACCTTC. Translating it yields CASSLGQGAFGYTF.

This chain connects TRBV29-1 to TRBJ2-3; tentatively, D is TRBD2 (6 bases). Germline V gene sequence: CDR1 SQVTM, CDR2 ANQGSEA. Trimming took 3 bases from V and 0 from J, leaving 13 bases between them. CDR3 length: 15 amino acids. The CDR3 reads CSVEVEGLSTDTQYF. In DNA form, the CDR3 reads TGCAGCGTTGAGGTGGAGGGATTAAGCACAGATACGCAGTATTTT.

For the CDR3, the DNA is TGTGCCAGCTCACTAGAGGAGTACAATGAGCAGTTCTTC. It is translated as CASSLEEYNEQFF. The genes are TRBV18 and TRBJ2-1; unclear D gene. CDR1 is KGHSH and CDR2 is LQKENI in the germline V gene. The CDR3 totals 13 residues. Trimming pared 4 bases from V and 4 bases from J, leaving 8 bases between.

The rearrangement joins TRBV28 to TRBJ1-2; 12 bases line up with TRBD1. Trimming removed 6 bases from V and 5 bases from J; junction bases left unmatched: 7. The CDR3 spans 15 residues. Germline CDR1 reads MDHEN; CDR2 reads SYDVKM. The CDR3 DNA reads as TGTGCCAGCAGGACCCGGGACAGGGGGCAATATGGCTACACCTTC. Its translation is CASRTRDRGQYGYTF.

This clone was observed a single time. The junction does not match germline at one end; this may be a read error. The chain uses TRBV7-2 and TRBJ2-7, with D perhaps matching TRBD1 (5 bases). CDR1 and CDR2 (germline): SGHTA, FQGNSA. The CDR3 covers 14 residues. For the CDR3, the DNA is TGTGCCAGCAGCTTAGCAGAAATAGACAGACGCCAGCACTTC. Protein sequence: CASSLAEIDRRQHF.

The sample holds one count of this clone. The chain has TRBV4-3 and TRBJ2-7, with D possibly TRBD1 on 5 matching bases. V gave up 0 bases and J gave up 0 bases, with 18 bases separating them. The V gene's germline CDR1 is LGHNA and CDR2 YSLEER. This CDR3 has 18 amino acids. CDR3 DNA: TGCGCCAGCAGCCAAGAATCGTCAGGGATTATCCGCTCCTACGAGCAGTACTTC. This translates into CASSQESSGIIRSYEQYF.

The chain carries TRBV30 and TRBJ1-5; D is unclear. Germline V gene sequence: CDR1 GTSNPN, CDR2 SVGIG (reference sequence). Between the trimmed V and J ends, which lost 0 bases and 7 bases, there was a span of 10 bases. The CDR3 has 13 amino acids. CDR3 coding DNA: TGTGCCTGGAGTGTGGAGGGCCGACAGCCCCAGCATTTT. It translates to CAWSVEGRQPQHF.

The rearrangement joins TRBV6-6 to TRBJ1-5; D uncertain. CDR1 and CDR2 from the germline V gene are MNHNY and SVGAGI (reference sequence). V shed 2 bases and J shed 3 bases, with 11 bases lying between them. CDR3 size: 15 residues. The CDR3 sequence: CASSYTTGNNQPQHF. The DNA of the CDR3 is TGTGCCAGCAGTTACACCACGGGAAACAATCAGCCCCAGCATTTT.

The chain uses TRBV21-1 and TRBJ2-3; the D call in the table, TRBD2, was not verified against the DNA. TRBV21-1 is labeled a pseudogene. This CDR3 region has 15 residues. The CDR3 loop reads CASSKAVTCTDTQYF. The DNA for the CDR3 is TGTGCCAGCAGCAAAGCGGTCACTTGCACAGATACGCAGTATTTT.

The chain carries TRBV6-4 and TRBJ1-1; 9 bases are a match to TRBD1. Germline-derived CDR1 and CDR2 are MRHNA and SNTAGT. Trimming at V came to 6 bases and at J to 4 bases, leaving 3 bases not matched to a gene. CDR3 length equals 13 residues. CDR3 nucleotides: TGTGCCAGCAGAGGGGGACAGGGCACTGAAGCTTTCTTT. Protein: CASRGGQGTEAFF.

The rearrangement joins TRBV7-9 to TRBJ2-3; TRBD1 matches at 12 bases. The junction had 6 bases not matched to a gene; V was cut back by 5 bases and J by 6 bases. This CDR3 comprises 15 residues. The germline V gene encodes CDR1 SEHNR and CDR2 FQNEAQ (reference sequence). DNA for the CDR3: TGTGCCAGCAGCGCGGGGGACAGGGGGCAGGATACGCAGTATTTT. Protein: CASSAGDRGQDTQYF.

V and J are TRBV3-1 (or the pseudogene TRBV3-2) and TRBJ2-1; TRBD2 matches 16 bases. CDR1 and CDR2 from the germline V gene are LGHDT and YNNKEL (reference sequence). The ends lost 3 bases at V and 3 bases at J; junction bases unmatched: 5. The CDR3 is 18 amino acids. In DNA form, the CDR3 reads TGTGCCAGCAGCCACGGGACTAGCGGGAGGGCCGGCTACAATGAGCAGTTCTTC. Translating it yields CASSHGTSGRAGYNEQFF.

The chain links TRBV13 to TRBJ2-7; 13 bases agree with TRBD2. Germline loops: CDR1 PRHDT, CDR2 FYEKMQ (reference sequence). The CDR3 is 15 residues long. The V and J ends lost 3 bases and 2 bases, in that order; junction bases with no gene match: 1. The CDR3 region is CASSFGTSGTYEQYF. In nucleotides, the CDR3 is TGTGCCAGCAGCTTCGGGACTAGCGGGACCTACGAGCAGTACTTC.

The chain links TRBV28 to TRBJ2-3; 8 bases match TRBD1. Looked up from germline, CDR1 is MDHEN and CDR2 is SYDVKM. This CDR3 contains 16 residues. Trimming removed 1 base from V and 5 bases from J; junction bases left unmatched: 8. CDR3 sequence: CASSLSGGAFVDTQYF. In nucleotides, the CDR3 is TGTGCCAGCAGTTTATCAGGGGGCGCTTTTGTAGATACGCAGTATTTT.

The gene calls are TRBV4-3 and TRBJ1-6; D gene unclear. Between the trimmed V and J ends, which lost 1 base and 7 bases, there was a span of 14 bases. The length of the CDR3 is 16 residues. Germline values: CDR1 LGHNA, CDR2 YSLEER. The CDR3 region is CASSQAPTGGNSPLHF. The DNA of the CDR3 is TGCGCCAGCAGCCAAGCCCCGACGGGTGGGAATTCACCCCTCCACTTT.

V usage is TRBV7-9 and J usage is TRBJ2-1; 12 nucleotides match TRBD2. The length of the CDR3 is 16 residues. The ends lost 1 base at V and 12 bases at J; junction bases unmatched: 10. Germline assignment: CDR1 SEHNR and CDR2 FQNEAQ (reference sequence). The CDR3 DNA reads as TGTGCCAGCAGCTTAGGGCCGACTAGCGGGAGCCAAAGGCAGTTCTTC. Its protein is CASSLGPTSGSQRQFF.

The chain links TRBV7-2 to TRBJ2-2; 7 bases line up with TRBD2. V shed 3 bases and J 7 bases; nucleotides not matched to a gene: 5. Germline-derived CDR1 and CDR2 are SGHTA and FQGNSA. The CDR3 length is 14 residues. The CDR3 DNA reads as TGTGCCAGCAGCTTTGGGGGGGGTAACGGGGAGCTGTTTTTT. This codes for CASSFGGGNGELFF.

V gene TRBV12-3 or TRBV12-4 combines with J gene TRBJ2-1, with D unresolved. This CDR3 spans 11 amino acids. Between the trimmed V and J ends, which lost 5 bases and 13 bases, there was a span of 12 bases. The CDR3 nucleotides read TGTGCCAGCAGTCAACGCGTACCTCAGTTCTTC. Its translation: CASSQRVPQFF.

This clone was seen a few times. V and J are TRBV6-5 and TRBJ2-7; D might be TRBD1 (5 bases). The CDR3 loop spans 14 amino acids. Germline V gene lookup returns CDR1 MNHEY and CDR2 SVGAGI. V dropped 5 bases and J dropped 2 bases, with 13 bases sitting between them. Written as DNA, the CDR3 is TGTGCCAGCAGTACAGCAGACAGACCCTACGAGCAGTACTTC. It yields the protein CASSTADRPYEQYF.